This T cell receptor beta chain was sequenced in a study of CD4 T cells in relation to SARS-CoV-2 and coronaviruses. Germline CDR1 reads MNHEY; CDR2 reads SMNVEV (reference sequence). This CDR3 has 13 residues. Trimming removed 7 bases from V and 2 bases from J; junction bases left unmatched: 4. Before the COVID-19 pandemic, during about 2010-2019, CD4+ T cells were taken from unexposed donors. Generated by immunoSEQ multiplex PCR, the TCRdb table keeps only in-frame clones and is missing some. Of about 70,000 clones detected, 75% to 90% appear once; the ten largest clones hold 1.6%. Study-wide points: Approximately 65% of donors had memory CD4+ clonotypes crossrecognizing SARS-CoV-2 and common cold coronavirus spike.

To note about this clone: What it binds is not known.

This chain joins TRBV27 and TRBJ2-7; TRBD1 aligns across 8 bases. This clonotype was sampled from a human donor in good health. Sequenced: memory CD4+ T cells from PBMCs. This chain's CDR3 is CASTPTGAYEQYF. The CDR3 nucleotides are TGTGCCAGCACCCCGACAGGGGCCTACGAGCAGTACTTC.